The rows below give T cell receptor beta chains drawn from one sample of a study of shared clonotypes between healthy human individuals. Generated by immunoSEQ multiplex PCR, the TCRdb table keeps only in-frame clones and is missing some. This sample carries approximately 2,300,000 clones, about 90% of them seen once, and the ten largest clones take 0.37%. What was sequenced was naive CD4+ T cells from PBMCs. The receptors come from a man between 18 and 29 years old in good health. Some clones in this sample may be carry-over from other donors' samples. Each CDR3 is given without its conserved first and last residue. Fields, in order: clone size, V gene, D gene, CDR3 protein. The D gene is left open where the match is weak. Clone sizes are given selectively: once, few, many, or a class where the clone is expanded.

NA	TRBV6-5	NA	ASRQGSGETQY
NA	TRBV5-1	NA	ASSGTAGQETQY
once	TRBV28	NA	ASSFGGGNEQY
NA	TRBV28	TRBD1	ASSLPRDRGNSPLH
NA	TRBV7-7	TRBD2	ASSIGTSGTYEQY
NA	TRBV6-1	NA	ASSLLYQETQY
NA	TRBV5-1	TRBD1	ASSLTDRANSGANVLT
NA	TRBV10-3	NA	AISESSGENEKLF
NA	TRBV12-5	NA	ASGLTYKGPVQSSGNTIY
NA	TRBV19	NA	ASSIGGQETQY
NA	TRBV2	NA	ASSEEGGQETQY
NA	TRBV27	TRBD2	ATHREGPYNEQF
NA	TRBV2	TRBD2	ASAVAGGSYEQY
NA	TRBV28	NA	ASRRGPSYEQY
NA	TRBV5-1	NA	ASSTGGADTQY
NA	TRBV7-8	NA	ASSARETEETQY
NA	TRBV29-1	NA	SVEGSGGSTDTQY
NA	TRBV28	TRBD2	ASSSPLLAAYNEQF
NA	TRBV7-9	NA	ASSFRATEAF
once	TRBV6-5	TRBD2	ASRSSGAPLEQY
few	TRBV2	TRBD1	ASSDLGTGNTEAF
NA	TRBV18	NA	ASSREYGNQPQH
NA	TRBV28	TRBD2	ASSLAASSYNEQF
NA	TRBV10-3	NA	AISESGAGAANVLT
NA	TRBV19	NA	AIIAGWASGGTEAF
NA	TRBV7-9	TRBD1	ASERGQSSYEQY
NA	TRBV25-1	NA	ASSLPGGKNIQY
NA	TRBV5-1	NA	ASSTLDGLFAEAF
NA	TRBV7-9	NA	ASSFRRGEQY
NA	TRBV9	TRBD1	ASSAPGTGGLGNTIY
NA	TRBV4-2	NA	ASSLGGSGNTIY
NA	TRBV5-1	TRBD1	ASSLGQGLNEQF
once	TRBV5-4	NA	ASSQYDREAF
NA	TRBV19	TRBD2	ASSTQREYYEQY
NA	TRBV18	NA	ASSPPTGKGDTQY
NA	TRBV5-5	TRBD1	ASSQETGVVQPQH
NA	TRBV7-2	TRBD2	ASSQGLAGFLEQY
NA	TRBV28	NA	ASSPRRGGAFNTGELF
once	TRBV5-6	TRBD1	ASSQRDRQAF
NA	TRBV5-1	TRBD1	ASRQGAQETQY
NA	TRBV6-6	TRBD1	ASSTGQGEESQH
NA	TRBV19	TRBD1	ASSSQGAADTQY
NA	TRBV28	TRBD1	ASSWDRATEAF
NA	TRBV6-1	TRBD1	ASSGNRGVGGNTIY
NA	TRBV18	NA	ASSTLGGYEQF